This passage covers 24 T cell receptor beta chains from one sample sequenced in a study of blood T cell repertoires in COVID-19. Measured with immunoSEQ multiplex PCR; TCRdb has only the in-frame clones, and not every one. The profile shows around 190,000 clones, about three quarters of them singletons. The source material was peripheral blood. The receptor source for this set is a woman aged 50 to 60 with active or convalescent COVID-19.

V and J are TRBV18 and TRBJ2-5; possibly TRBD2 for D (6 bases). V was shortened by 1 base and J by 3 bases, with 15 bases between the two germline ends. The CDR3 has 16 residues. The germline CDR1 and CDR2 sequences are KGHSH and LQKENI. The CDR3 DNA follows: TGTGCCAGCTCACCACGATTCCCCAGGGAGGAAGAGACCCAGTACTTC. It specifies CASSPRFPREEETQYF.

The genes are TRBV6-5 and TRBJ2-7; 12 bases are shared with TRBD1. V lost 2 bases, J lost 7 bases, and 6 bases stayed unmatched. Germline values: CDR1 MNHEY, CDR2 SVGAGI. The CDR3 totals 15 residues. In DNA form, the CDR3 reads TGTGCCAGCAGTTACCTGGGACAGGGGGCTTGGGAGCAGTACTTC. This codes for CASSYLGQGAWEQYF.

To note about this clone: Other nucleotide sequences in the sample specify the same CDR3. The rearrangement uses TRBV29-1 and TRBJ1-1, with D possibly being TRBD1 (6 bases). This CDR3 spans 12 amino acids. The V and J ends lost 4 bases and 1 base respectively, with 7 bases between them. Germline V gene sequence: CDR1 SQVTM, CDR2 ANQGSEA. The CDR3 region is CSVVGGNTEAFF. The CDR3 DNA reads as TGCAGCGTTGTAGGGGGGAACACTGAAGCTTTCTTT.

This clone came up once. CDR3 protein: CAIRRTSGSKGRNEQFF. CDR3 nucleotide sequence: TGCGCCATCAGGCGGACTAGCGGGAGTAAAGGGCGGAATGAGCAGTTCTTC. This chain connects TRBV10-1 to TRBJ2-1; 13 bases map to TRBD2. The V segment lost 10 bases and the J segment 7 bases; nucleotides outside the gene matches: 16. The CDR3 loop spans 17 amino acids. Germline CDR1 reads WNHNN; CDR2 reads SYGVQD (reference sequence).

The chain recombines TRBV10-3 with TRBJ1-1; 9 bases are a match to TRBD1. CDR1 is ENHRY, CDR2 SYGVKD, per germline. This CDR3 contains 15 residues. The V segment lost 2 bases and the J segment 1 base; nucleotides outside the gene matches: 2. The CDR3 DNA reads TGTGCCATCAGTGAGAGGACAGGGGCGAACACTGAAGCTTTCTTT. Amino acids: CAISERTGANTEAFF.

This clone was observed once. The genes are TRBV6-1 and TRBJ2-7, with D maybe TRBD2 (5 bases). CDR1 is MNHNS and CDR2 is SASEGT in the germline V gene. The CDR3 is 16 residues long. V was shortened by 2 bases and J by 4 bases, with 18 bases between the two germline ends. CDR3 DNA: TGTGCCAGCAGTGAATCCCACCGGCGGGCGATATACGAGCAGTACTTC. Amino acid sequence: CASSESHRRAIYEQYF.

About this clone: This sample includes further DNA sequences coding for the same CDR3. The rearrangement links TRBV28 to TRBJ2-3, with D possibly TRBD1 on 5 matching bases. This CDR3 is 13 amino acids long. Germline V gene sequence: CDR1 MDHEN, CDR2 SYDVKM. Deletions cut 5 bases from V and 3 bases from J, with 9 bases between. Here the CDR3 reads CASSPRQTDTQYF. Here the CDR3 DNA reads TGTGCCAGCAGTCCACGACAGACAGATACGCAGTATTTT.

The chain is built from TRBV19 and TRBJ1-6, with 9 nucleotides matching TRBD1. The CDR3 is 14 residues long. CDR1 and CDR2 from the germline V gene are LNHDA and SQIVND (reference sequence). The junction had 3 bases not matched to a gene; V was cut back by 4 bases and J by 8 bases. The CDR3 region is CASSNRGRDSPLHF. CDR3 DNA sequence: TGTGCCAGTAGTAACAGGGGGCGCGATTCACCCCTCCACTTT.

The CDR3 nucleotides are TGTGCCAGCAGCCGTATCGCGGGGGGGGGCCGGGATGAGCAGTTCTTC. Translation: CASSRIAGGGRDEQFF. The chain links TRBV4-2 to TRBJ2-1, with 9 nucleotides matching TRBD2. The CDR3 sequence is 16 residues long. V shed 4 bases and J 8 bases; nucleotides not matched to a gene: 12. Germline lookup yields CDR1 LGHNA and CDR2 YNFKEQ.

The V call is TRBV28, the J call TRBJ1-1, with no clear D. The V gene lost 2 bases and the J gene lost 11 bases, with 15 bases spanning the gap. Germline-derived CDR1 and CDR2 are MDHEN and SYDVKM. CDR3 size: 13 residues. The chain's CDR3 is CASSLGSDRDAFF. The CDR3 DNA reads TGTGCCAGCAGTTTAGGCAGCGACCGTGATGCTTTCTTT. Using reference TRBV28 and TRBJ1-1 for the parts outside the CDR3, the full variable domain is DVKVTQSSRYLVKRTGEKVFLECVQDMDHENMFWYRQDPGLGLRLIYFSYDVKMKEKGDIPEGYSVSREKKERFSLILESASTNQTSMYLCASSLGSDRDAFFGQGTRLTVV.

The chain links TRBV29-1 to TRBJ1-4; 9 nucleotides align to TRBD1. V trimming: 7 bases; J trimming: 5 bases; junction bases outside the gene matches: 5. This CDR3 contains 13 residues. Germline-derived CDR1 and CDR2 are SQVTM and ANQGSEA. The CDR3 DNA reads TGCAGCGCCTGGGACAGGGCAAATGAAAAACTGTTTTTT. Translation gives CSAWDRANEKLFF.

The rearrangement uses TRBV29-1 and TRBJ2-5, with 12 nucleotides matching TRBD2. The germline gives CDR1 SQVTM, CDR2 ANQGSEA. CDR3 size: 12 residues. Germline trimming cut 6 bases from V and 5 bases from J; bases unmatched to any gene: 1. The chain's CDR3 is CSVTSGGETQYF. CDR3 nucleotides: TGCAGCGTAACTAGCGGGGGGGAGACCCAGTACTTC.

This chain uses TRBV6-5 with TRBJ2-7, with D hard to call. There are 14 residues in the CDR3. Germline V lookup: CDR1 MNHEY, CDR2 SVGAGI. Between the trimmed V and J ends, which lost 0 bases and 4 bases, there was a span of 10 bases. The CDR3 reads CASSYSARLYEQYF. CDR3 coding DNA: TGTGCCAGCAGTTACTCAGCGAGGTTATACGAGCAGTACTTC.

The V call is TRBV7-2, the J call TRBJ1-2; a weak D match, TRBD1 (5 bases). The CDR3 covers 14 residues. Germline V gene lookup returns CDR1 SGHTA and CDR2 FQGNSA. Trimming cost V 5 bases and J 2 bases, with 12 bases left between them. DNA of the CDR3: TGTGCCAGCAGCCTTACGACAGAAAACTATGGCTACACCTTC. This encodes CASSLTTENYGYTF.

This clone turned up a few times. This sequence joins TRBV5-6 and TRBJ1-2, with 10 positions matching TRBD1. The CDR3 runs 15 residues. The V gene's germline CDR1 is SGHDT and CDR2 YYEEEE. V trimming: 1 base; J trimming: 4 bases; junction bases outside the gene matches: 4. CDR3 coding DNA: TGTGCCAGCAGCTTGAGGGACAGGGGAACCTATGGCTACACCTTC. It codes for CASSLRDRGTYGYTF.

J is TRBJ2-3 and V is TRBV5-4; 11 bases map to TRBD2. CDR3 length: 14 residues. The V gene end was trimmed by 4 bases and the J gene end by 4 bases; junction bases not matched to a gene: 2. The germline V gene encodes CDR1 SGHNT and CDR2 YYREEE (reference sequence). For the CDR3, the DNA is TGTGCCAGCAGCGTTAGCGGGGGGGCAGATACGCAGTATTTT. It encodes CASSVSGGADTQYF.

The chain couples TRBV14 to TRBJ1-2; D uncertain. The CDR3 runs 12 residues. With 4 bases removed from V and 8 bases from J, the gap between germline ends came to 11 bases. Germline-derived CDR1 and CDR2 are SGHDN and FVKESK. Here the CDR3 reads CASSPGPGGYTF. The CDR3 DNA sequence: TGTGCCAGCAGCCCCGGACCGGGGGGCTACACCTTC.

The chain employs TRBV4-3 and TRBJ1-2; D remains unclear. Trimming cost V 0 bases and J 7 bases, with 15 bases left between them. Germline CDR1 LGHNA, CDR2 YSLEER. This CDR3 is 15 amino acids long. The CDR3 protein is CASSQDLQAYGGYTF. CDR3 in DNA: TGCGCCAGCAGCCAAGATCTCCAGGCCTATGGTGGCTACACCTTC.

The CDR3 bases are TGTGCCAGCTCATCCGACAGGCAAGAGACCCAGTACTTC. Translation: CASSSDRQETQYF. J is TRBJ2-5 and V is TRBV18, with D possibly TRBD1 on 6 matching bases. In germline, CDR1 is KGHSH, CDR2 LQKENI. Trimming took off 5 bases at V and 2 bases at J, with 9 bases between the two ends. The CDR3 totals 13 residues.

The CDR3 loop is CASSREQGVNGYTF. CDR3 nucleotides: TGTGCCAGCAGTAGGGAACAGGGGGTGAATGGCTACACCTTC. This chain links TRBV25-1 with TRBJ1-2, with 8 bases aligning to TRBD1. CDR3 length: 14 amino acids. The germline gives CDR1 MGHDK, CDR2 SYGVNS. J lost 6 bases, V lost 5 bases, and 8 bases had no gene match.

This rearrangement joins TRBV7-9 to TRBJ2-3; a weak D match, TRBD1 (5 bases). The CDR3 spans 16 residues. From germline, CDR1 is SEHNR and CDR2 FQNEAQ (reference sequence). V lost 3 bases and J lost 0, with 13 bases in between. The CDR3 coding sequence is TGTGCCAGCAGCTTTCAGGACATAGTCAGCACAGATACGCAGTATTTT. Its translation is CASSFQDIVSTDTQYF.

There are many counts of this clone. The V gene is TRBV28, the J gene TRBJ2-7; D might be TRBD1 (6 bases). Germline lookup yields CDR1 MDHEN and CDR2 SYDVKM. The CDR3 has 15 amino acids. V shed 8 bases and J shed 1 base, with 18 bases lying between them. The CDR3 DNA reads TGTGCCAGCGCCTCCGGGACACAGAAATCCTACGAGCAGTACTTC. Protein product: CASASGTQKSYEQYF.

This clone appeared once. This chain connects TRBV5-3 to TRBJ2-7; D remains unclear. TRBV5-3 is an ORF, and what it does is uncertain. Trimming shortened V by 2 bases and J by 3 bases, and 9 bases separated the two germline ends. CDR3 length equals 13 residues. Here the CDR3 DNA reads TGTGCCAGAAGCTTCTCTGGCCTCTACGAGCAGTACTTC. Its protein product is CARSFSGLYEQYF.

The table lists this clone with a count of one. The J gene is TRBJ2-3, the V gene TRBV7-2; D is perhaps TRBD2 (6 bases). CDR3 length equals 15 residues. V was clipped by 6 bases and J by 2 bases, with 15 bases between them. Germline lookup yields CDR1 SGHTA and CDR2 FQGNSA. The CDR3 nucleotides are TGTGCCAGCAGGCGGGGTGGCGGTTTCACAGATACGCAGTATTTT. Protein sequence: CASRRGGGFTDTQYF.